These 7 T cell receptor beta chains originate from one sample sequenced in a study of control samples from healthy donors and cancer patients. This table comes from immunoSEQ multiplex PCR, and its TCRdb copy is limited to in-frame clones, with some not included. The profile shows about 94,000 clones, about nine tenths of them singletons. The sample consisted of blood. These receptors originate from a woman under 30 in good health.

V gene TRBV5-1 combines with J gene TRBJ1-1; 7 nucleotides line up with TRBD1. V shed 0 bases and J 1 base; nucleotides not matched to a gene: 3. In germline, CDR1 is SGHRS, CDR2 YFSETQ. The CDR3 has 15 residues. In DNA, the CDR3 is TGCGCCAGCAGCTTGGGGACAGGTACGAACACTGAAGCTTTCTTT. Translated, it gives CASSLGTGTNTEAFF.

This chain connects TRBV5-6 to TRBJ2-7; D is unresolved. The germline V and J ends were trimmed by 3 bases and 3 bases, with 16 bases remaining between them. The CDR3 covers 15 residues. Germline CDR1 reads SGHDT; CDR2 reads YYEEEE. CDR3 DNA sequence: TGTGCCAGCAGCTCCCCGCACGGTAGAAGCTACGAGCAGTACTTC. It codes for CASSSPHGRSYEQYF.

The chain joins TRBV6-5 to TRBJ2-3; TRBD1 might be the D (6 bases). V was shortened by 4 bases and J by 0 bases, with 14 bases between the two germline ends. From germline, CDR1 is MNHEY and CDR2 SVGAGI. The CDR3 runs to 16 residues. CDR3 nucleotides: TGTGCCAGCAGTTCGGACAGCGACATTAGCACAGATACGCAGTATTTT. Protein product: CASSSDSDISTDTQYF.

In this sample, this clone turned up a few times. V gene TRBV5-4 combines with J gene TRBJ1-2; 8 bases map to TRBD1. The V and J ends lost 0 bases and 7 bases, in that order; junction bases with no gene match: 2. CDR3 length: 13 amino acids. Germline CDR1 reads SGHNT; CDR2 reads YYREEE (reference sequence). The CDR3 spells CASSLDRGFGYTF. The DNA of the CDR3 is TGTGCCAGCAGCTTGGACAGGGGGTTTGGCTACACCTTC.

This clone was seen only once. The J gene is TRBJ2-3, the V gene TRBV5-6, with D maybe TRBD2 (5 bases). V was shortened by 3 bases and J by 2 bases, with 13 bases between the two germline ends. CDR3 length: 15 residues. Germline CDR1 SGHDT, CDR2 YYEEEE. CDR3 nucleotide sequence: TGTGCCAGCAGCTCCTGGCCGGGGTACACAGATACGCAGTATTTT. Its translation is CASSSWPGYTDTQYF. Combining the CDR3 with reference TRBV5-6 and TRBJ2-3 gives the whole variable domain DAGVTQSPTHLIKTRGQQVTLRCSPKSGHDTVSWYQQALGQGPQFIFQYYEEEERQRGNFPDRFSGHQFPNYSSELNVNALLLGDSALYLCASSSWPGYTDTQYFGPGTRLTVL.

CDR3 region: CASSLALGVGAFF. CDR3 nucleotides: TGTGCCAGCAGTTTAGCGCTGGGAGTGGGGGCTTTCTTT. The chain couples TRBV12-3 or TRBV12-4 to TRBJ1-1; D unclear. This CDR3 region has 13 residues. Trimming removed 0 bases from V and 11 bases from J, with 13 bases in between.

The chain uses TRBV9 and TRBJ2-1; D remains unclear. The CDR3 runs to 13 residues. V was clipped by 3 bases and J by 8 bases, with 12 bases between them. Per germline, CDR1 SGDLS and CDR2 YYNGEE. CDR3 bases: TGTGCCAGCAGCGGGGGTGGGCGCGATGAGCAGTTCTTC. Its protein is CASSGGGRDEQFF.